This T cell receptor beta chain was identified in a study of T cells in Graves' hyperthyroidism and ophthalmopathy. Overall study context: Staff took peripheral blood when the initial diagnosis was made, before any treatment began.

About this clonotype itself: Antigen: not known.

Patients having uncontrolled infection, another autoimmune disease, pregnancy or lactation were not included. Using RNA transcripts as the source, TCR beta CDR3 regions were amplified. Researchers ran a first-round RT-PCR on the TCR CDR3 using the HTBI primer set. MiXCR, applied by TCRdb to the multiplex PCR reads, yields one record per CDR3 protein. The table lists over 300,000 distinct CDR3 sequences, roughly 13% of them singletons. CDR1 is WNHNN and CDR2 is SYGVQD in the germline V gene (reference sequence). The CDR3 is made up of 14 amino acids. V was cut by 6 bases and J by 8 bases, with 16 bases left in between. General study points: Ophthalmopathy was distinguished from stable hyperthyroidism by 13 V-J signatures.

The specimen sequenced was blood. The TCR was taken from a woman aged 40-49 years with Graves' ophthalmopathy. The chain has TRBV10-1 and TRBJ2-2, with D perhaps TRBD1 (5 bases). The CDR3: CASRKSTGYGELFF. CDR3 nucleotide sequence: TGCGCCAGCAGGAAATCCACAGGTTATGGGGAGCTGTTTTTT.